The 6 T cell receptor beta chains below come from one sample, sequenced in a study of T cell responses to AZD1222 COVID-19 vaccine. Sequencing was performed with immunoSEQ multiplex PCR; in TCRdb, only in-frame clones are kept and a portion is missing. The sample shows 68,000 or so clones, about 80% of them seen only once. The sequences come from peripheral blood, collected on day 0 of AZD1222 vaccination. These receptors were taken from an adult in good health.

In DNA, the CDR3 is TGTGCCAGCAGGGGACAGGTGGGCAATGAGCAGTTCTTC. Its translation: CASRGQVGNEQFF. The chain has TRBV2 and TRBJ2-1; 8 positions agree with TRBD1. The V gene end was trimmed by 6 bases and the J gene end by 6 bases; junction bases not matched to a gene: 4. Germline values: CDR1 SNHLY, CDR2 FYNNEI. The CDR3 is 13 amino acids.

This CDR3 reads CSASVLGGPREAPLHF. The DNA for the CDR3 is TGCAGTGCTAGTGTTCTGGGGGGCCCTAGAGAGGCACCCCTCCACTTT. The chain links TRBV20-1 to TRBJ1-6; the D gene is possibly TRBD1 (6 bases). This CDR3 comprises 16 residues. Germline values: CDR1 DFQATT, CDR2 SNEGSKA (reference sequence). V shed 3 bases and J shed 11 bases, with 23 bases lying between them.

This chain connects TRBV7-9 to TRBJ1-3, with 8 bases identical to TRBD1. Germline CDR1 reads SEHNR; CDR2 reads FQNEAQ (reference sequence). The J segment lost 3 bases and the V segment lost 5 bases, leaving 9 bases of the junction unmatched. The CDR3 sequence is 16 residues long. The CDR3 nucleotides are TGTGCCAGCAGCGCACGGACAGGGCACGGTGGAAACACCATATATTTT. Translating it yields CASSARTGHGGNTIYF.

This CDR3 is CASSIDLGGEQFF. In DNA, the CDR3 is TGTGCCAGTAGTATAGATCTAGGTGGTGAGCAGTTCTTC. The chain combines TRBV19 with TRBJ2-1; no clear D gene. CDR1 and CDR2 from the germline V gene are LNHDA and SQIVND (reference sequence). The CDR3 contains 13 residues. V was cut by 0 bases and J by 9 bases, with 9 bases left in between.

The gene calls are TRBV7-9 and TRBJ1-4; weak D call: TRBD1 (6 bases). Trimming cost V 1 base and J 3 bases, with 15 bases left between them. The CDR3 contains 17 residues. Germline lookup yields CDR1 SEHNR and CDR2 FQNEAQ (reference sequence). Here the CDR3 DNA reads TGTGCCAGCAGCTTAGTTGAGGGGGGATCAGCTAATGAAAAACTGTTTTTT. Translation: CASSLVEGGSANEKLFF.

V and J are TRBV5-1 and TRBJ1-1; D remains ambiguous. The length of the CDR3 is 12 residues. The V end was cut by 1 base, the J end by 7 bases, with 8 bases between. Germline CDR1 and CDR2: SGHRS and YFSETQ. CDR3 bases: TGCGCCAGCAGCTTGCCCGGGCTTGAAGCTTTCTTT. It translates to CASSLPGLEAFF.